This TCR beta chain was sequenced during a study of blood T cell repertoires in COVID-19. In the original workflow: The assay estimated nucleated cells by amplifying reference gene primers. Profiling relied on immunoSEQ multiplex PCR, and the TCRdb table lists in-frame clones only, not all of them. V, J and clone size are taken as reported in that table, and D and trimming were inferred from the DNA itself. The table includes about 190,000 clones, 90% detected once. Germline CDR1 is SGHRS and CDR2 is YFSETQ. V was pared by 2 bases and J by 0 bases, with 4 bases of the junction left unmatched. CDR3 size: 16 residues.

The sample consisted of peripheral blood. The clonotype comes from a middle-aged man with acute or convalescent COVID-19. The J gene is TRBJ2-1, the V gene TRBV5-1, with 8 bases matching TRBD2. The CDR3: CASSFSSGSSYNEQFF. CDR3 coding DNA: TGCGCCAGCAGCTTCTCGAGCGGGAGCTCCTACAATGAGCAGTTCTTC.